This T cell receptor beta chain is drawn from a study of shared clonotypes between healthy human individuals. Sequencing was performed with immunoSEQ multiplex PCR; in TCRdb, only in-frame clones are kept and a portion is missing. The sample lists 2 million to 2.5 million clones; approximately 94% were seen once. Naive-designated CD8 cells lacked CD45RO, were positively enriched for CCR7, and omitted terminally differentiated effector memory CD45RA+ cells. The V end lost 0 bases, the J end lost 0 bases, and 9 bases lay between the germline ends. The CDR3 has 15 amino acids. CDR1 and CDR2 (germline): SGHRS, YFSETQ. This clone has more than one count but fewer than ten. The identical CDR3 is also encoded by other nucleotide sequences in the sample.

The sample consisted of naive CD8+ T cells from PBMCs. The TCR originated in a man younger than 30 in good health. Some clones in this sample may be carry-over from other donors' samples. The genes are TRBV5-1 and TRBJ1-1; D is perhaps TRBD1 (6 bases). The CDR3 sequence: CASSLAQGLNTEAFF. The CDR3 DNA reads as TGCGCCAGCAGCTTGGCTCAGGGGCTGAACACTGAAGCTTTCTTT.